A selection of T cell receptor beta chains follows, all from one sample in a study of blood T cell repertoires in COVID-19. TCRdb's table, derived via immunoSEQ multiplex PCR, lists solely in-frame clones and lacks some. The sample includes about 80,000 clones, 87% of them seen just once. The specimen sequenced was peripheral blood. These receptors all come from a woman of 80 years or more with active or convalescent COVID-19. Each CDR3 is given with its conserved first and last residue. D genes are given only for firm matches. Only some rows state a clone size, as once, few, many or a class for expanded clones.

v_call	clone_size	d_call	j_call	cdr3_aa	cdr3_nt
TRBV4-3	-	-	TRBJ1-2	CASSQGTGSLYGYTF	TGCGCCAGCAGCCAAGGAACAGGCTCCCTCTATGGCTACACCTTC
TRBV6-1	-	-	TRBJ1-1	CASLRRPNTEAFF	TGTGCCAGCCTCAGGCGACCGAACACTGAAGCTTTCTTT
TRBV4-3	-	TRBD2	TRBJ2-1	CASSQEIAGTSYNEQFF	TGCGCCAGCAGCCAAGAGATAGCGGGTACCTCCTACAATGAGCAGTTCTTC
TRBV4-1	-	-	TRBJ1-2	CASSQEQGPYGYTF	TGCGCCAGCAGCCAAGAACAGGGTCCCTATGGCTACACCTTC
TRBV7-8	-	TRBD2	TRBJ2-3	CASSLGLAGGRGIDTQYF	TGTGCCAGCAGCTTAGGACTAGCGGGAGGGCGCGGGATAGATACGCAGTATTTT
TRBV18	-	TRBD2	TRBJ2-7	CASSLAGDLSYEQYF	TGTGCCAGCTCCCTAGCGGGAGATCTCTCCTACGAGCAGTACTTC
TRBV6-2/TRBV6-3	-	-	TRBJ2-7	CASNPGTFLYEQYF	TGTGCCAGCAACCCCGGGACTTTCCTTTACGAGCAGTACTTC
TRBV19	-	-	TRBJ2-3	CATWGGGLTDTQYF	TGTGCCACCTGGGGAGGAGGGTTAACAGATACGCAGTATTTT
TRBV10-2	-	-	TRBJ2-7	CASSDEGRYEQYF	TGCGCCAGCAGTGATGAGGGGAGGTACGAGCAGTACTTC
TRBV28	-	-	TRBJ1-5	CASSSQRTANQPQHF	TGTGCCAGCAGCTCCCAACGGACAGCTAATCAGCCCCAGCATTTT
TRBV6-2/TRBV6-3	-	TRBD2	TRBJ2-1	CASSGTSGRAGQFF	TGTGCCAGCAGCGGGACTAGCGGGAGGGCCGGGCAGTTCTTC
TRBV4-3	-	-	TRBJ2-7	CASSQDRKQGTYF	TGCGCCAGCAGCCAAGATCGGAAGCAGGGAACGTACTTC
TRBV27	-	-	TRBJ2-5	CASSPSQRQETQYF	TGTGCCAGCAGTCCAAGCCAGCGGCAAGAGACCCAGTACTTC
TRBV7-9	medium-sized	-	TRBJ1-5	CASSPTGRDQPQHF	TGTGCCAGCAGCCCCACAGGGCGAGATCAGCCCCAGCATTTT
TRBV30	-	-	TRBJ2-7	CAWSDREQYF	TGTGCCTGGAGTGACAGGGAGCAGTACTTC
TRBV28	-	TRBD1	TRBJ1-4	CASSSLGQGYEKLFF	TGTGCCAGCAGTTCTCTGGGACAGGGATATGAAAAACTGTTTTTT
TRBV7-3	-	-	TRBJ1-2	CASSLGPGGYGYTF	TGTGCCAGCAGCTTGGGACCGGGGGGGTATGGCTACACCTTC
TRBV4-1	-	TRBD1	TRBJ2-3	CASSQGQQDTQYF	TGCGCCAGCAGCCAGGGACAGCAAGATACGCAGTATTTT
TRBV24-1	once	TRBD1	TRBJ2-7	CATSENRGTYEQYF	TGTGCCACCAGTGAGAACAGGGGGACCTACGAGCAGTACTTC
TRBV7-9	-	-	TRBJ2-1	CASSLDGRVYNEQFF	TGTGCCAGCAGCTTAGATGGGCGGGTCTACAATGAGCAGTTCTTC
TRBV5-5	-	TRBD1	TRBJ1-1	CASSTGQALGNTEAFF	TGTGCCAGCAGCACCGGACAGGCCTTAGGGAACACTGAAGCTTTCTTT
TRBV5-1	-	-	TRBJ1-2	CASSLGDFNYGYTF	TGCGCCAGCAGCTTGGGGGACTTTAACTATGGCTACACCTTC